This T cell receptor (beta chain) was sequenced for a study of blood T cells in healthy people across ages. A second roughly 7 to 12 cycle PCR used barcoded and J-beta primers. TCRdb redid the calling of the 5' RACE reads with MiXCR, one entry per CDR3 protein. The profile shows some 760,000 distinct CDR3 sequences, around a quarter of them singletons. This clonotype was seen only a few times. Its antigen is undetermined. V dropped 5 bases and J dropped 0 bases, with 8 bases sitting between them. Germline CDR1 is DFQATT and CDR2 is SNEGSKA (reference sequence). This CDR3 region has 13 residues. The study's findings and limits: Comparison with aged donors showed that long-lived donors had more naive CD4+ cells and higher diversity. Underestimates were what the diversity estimates from one million T cells were considered to be. Diversity of TCR beta correlated strongly with naive T cell percentage.

These data were likewise used in another study, on T cells of mothers and their children. That paper notes: Nobody spotted any persistent microchimeric T cell clones.

The source material was blood. The clonotype was recovered from a boy younger than 18 in good health. This chain links TRBV20-1 with TRBJ1-3, with D uncertain. The CDR3 DNA follows: TGCAGTGCTCGGCTGGGCTCTGGAAACACCATATATTTT. This translates into CSARLGSGNTIYF.